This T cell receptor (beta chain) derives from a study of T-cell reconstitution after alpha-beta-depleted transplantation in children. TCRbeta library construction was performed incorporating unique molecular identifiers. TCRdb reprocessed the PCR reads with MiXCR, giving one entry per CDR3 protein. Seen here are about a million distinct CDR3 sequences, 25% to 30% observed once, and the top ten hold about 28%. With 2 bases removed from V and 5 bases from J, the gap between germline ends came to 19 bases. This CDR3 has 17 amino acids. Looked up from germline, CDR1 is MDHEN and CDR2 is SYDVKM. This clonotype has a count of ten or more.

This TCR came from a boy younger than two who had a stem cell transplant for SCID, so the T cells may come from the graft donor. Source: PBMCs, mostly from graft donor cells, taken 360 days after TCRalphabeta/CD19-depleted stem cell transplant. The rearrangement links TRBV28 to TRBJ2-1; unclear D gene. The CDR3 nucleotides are TGTGCCAGCAGTTTAGCGGTTCCAGGAACACTTCACAATGAGCAGTTCTTC. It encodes CASSLAVPGTLHNEQFF.